This T cell receptor beta chain was sequenced during a study of blood T cell repertoires in COVID-19. Study information: PBMCs, B-cell-depleted T cells, or T cells provided the cDNA or gDNA that made up the material.

The V end lost 3 bases, the J end lost 4 bases, and 22 bases lay between the germline ends. Germline-derived CDR1 and CDR2 are SGDLS and YYNGEE. The CDR3 loop spans 17 amino acids. Original processing methods: Reference gene primers were amplified, and this amplification served to estimate nucleated cell counts. Using immunoSEQ multiplex PCR, the repertoire was profiled, and TCRdb retains in-frame clones only, with some absent. The V and J calls and the clone size are those of that table, but D and trimming were determined from the DNA. Among around 200,000 clones listed, 87% were seen once. The sequence was collected from a young woman who had recovered from COVID-19. Sequencing used peripheral blood. The rearrangement links TRBV9 to TRBJ1-2; no clear D gene. The CDR3 DNA sequence: TGTGCCAGCAGCGGAGTCGGTTGGGGTCTTGAGGGCTATGGCTACACCTTC. It is translated as CASSGVGWGLEGYGYTF.